Here is one TCR beta chain with its context. Its target is unknown. CDR3 length equals 12 residues. In germline, CDR1 is SGHTA, CDR2 FQGNSA. CD8+ T cell subsets were each sorted in triplicate, 300,000 cells apiece. The naive CD8+ gate required CD45RO-CCR7+CD27+CD95- phenotype. This sample was taken from a study of CXCR3-negative and CXCR3-positive naive CD8 T cells. Points from the study as a whole: Naive CXCR3-negative cells resembled naive CXCR3-positive cells in TRBV-TRBJ usage; memory cells differed. The study found comparably high diversity in both naive subsets and much lower diversity in memory CD8+ cells. The TRB CDR3s that CXCR3-positive naive cells carried were more hydrophobic than those of CXCR3-negative naive cells.

The TRB cDNA libraries were prepared by 5' RACE with UMI labels. TCRdb re-called the 5' RACE reads and shows each CDR3 protein once, DNA omitted. The sample shows about 150,000 distinct CDR3 sequences, and 0.45% to 0.6% sits with its ten largest clones. The source of this sequence is a human donor in good health. Some clones in this sample may be carry-over from other donors' samples. This sequence joins TRBV7-2 and TRBJ1-1. The material sequenced was naive CXCR3+ CD8+ T cells from blood. Subset specified: CD45RO-CCR7+CD27+CD95- naive CD8+ T cells expressing CXCR3 (TNR3+). The chain's CDR3 is CASSFLYGEAFF.